Below are 11 T cell receptor beta chains sequenced from a single sample in a study of OX40 agonist ivuxolimab in advanced cancers. Profiled with immunoSEQ multiplex PCR; TCRdb holds only in-frame clones, not every one. The data show more than 80,000 clones, roughly 90% seen once. This specimen consisted of CD4+ or CD8+ T cells sorted from blood, obtained in a trial of the OX40 agonist ivuxolimab. The receptors derive from an adult with an advanced solid tumor such as melanoma, head and neck, liver or kidney cancer.

The chain uses TRBV27 and TRBJ2-3; 7 nucleotides match TRBD1. The ends lost 4 bases at V and 0 bases at J; junction bases unmatched: 7. CDR3 length: 16 residues. Per the germline V gene, CDR1 is MNHEY and CDR2 is SMNVEV (reference sequence). The CDR3 here is CASSYDREASTDTQYF. The CDR3 nucleotides read TGTGCCAGCAGTTACGACAGGGAAGCTAGCACAGATACGCAGTATTTT.

The rearrangement links TRBV4-1 to TRBJ2-2, with D uncertain. The CDR3 is 15 amino acids. The germline gives CDR1 MGHRA, CDR2 YSYEKL. The ends were cut back, 1 base at V and 0 bases at J, with 6 bases in the middle. The CDR3 DNA sequence: TGCGCCAGCAGCCAAGCGGGCGCGAACACCGGGGAGCTGTTTTTT. As protein: CASSQAGANTGELFF.

The chain carries TRBV28 and TRBJ2-2; tentatively, D is TRBD1 or TRBD2 (5 bases each). Germline CDR1 and CDR2: MDHEN and SYDVKM. CDR3 length equals 15 residues. V shed 2 bases and J shed 4 bases, with 11 bases lying between them. Here the CDR3 DNA reads TGTGCCAGCAGTTTAGCCGGGGACGGCACCGGGGAGCTGTTTTTT. Translation gives CASSLAGDGTGELFF.

CDR3 protein: CASSQDATSAVGTDTQYF. DNA for the CDR3: TGCGCCAGCAGCCAAGATGCGACTAGCGCAGTAGGCACAGATACGCAGTATTTT. V usage is TRBV4-1 and J usage is TRBJ2-3; 8 positions match TRBD2. CDR3 size: 18 residues. CDR1 and CDR2 (germline): MGHRA, YSYEKL. Unmatched junction bases numbered 9, after V lost 0 bases and J lost 1 base.

The chain couples TRBV4-2 to TRBJ2-3, with 9 bases matching TRBD2. V lost 1 base and J lost 0; bases outside the gene matches: 2. The CDR3 consists of 16 residues. Germline loops: CDR1 LGHNA, CDR2 YNFKEQ. This CDR3 is CASSQVLAGSTDTQYF. CDR3 bases: TGTGCCAGCAGCCAAGTTCTAGCGGGAAGCACAGATACGCAGTATTTT.

This clone was counted once. This rearrangement joins TRBV5-4 to TRBJ2-1; perhaps TRBD1 as D (5 bases). The germline V and J ends were trimmed by 5 bases and 7 bases, with 19 bases remaining between them. CDR1 is SGHNT, CDR2 YYREEE, per germline (reference sequence). The CDR3 has 15 residues. The CDR3 loop reads CASSIDRINGNEQFF. The CDR3 region has the DNA TGTGCCAGCAGTATAGACAGAATAAACGGGAATGAGCAGTTCTTC.

The chain recombines TRBV7-2 with TRBJ2-6; perhaps TRBD1 as D (5 bases). Trimming took 1 base from V and 0 from J, leaving 13 bases between them. This CDR3 is built from 18 residues. Germline-derived CDR1 and CDR2 are SGHTA and FQGNSA. In DNA, the CDR3 is TGTGCCAGCAGCTTAGTCGCCGGACAACTCTCTGGGGCCAACGTCCTGACTTTC. Encoded protein: CASSLVAGQLSGANVLTF. Full variable domain (remainder filled in from reference TRBV7-2 and TRBJ2-6): GAGVSQSPSNKVTEKGKDVELRCDPISGHTALYWYRQSLGQGLEFLIYFQGNSAPDKSGLPSDRFSAERTGGSVSTLTIQRTQQEDSAVYLCASSLVAGQLSGANVLTFGAGSRLTVL.

As to this clone: Within the sample, other DNA sequences also encode this same CDR3. This chain links TRBV7-3 with TRBJ2-1; D unresolved. With 3 bases removed from V and 5 bases from J, the gap between germline ends came to 2 bases. Germline CDR1 SGHTA, CDR2 FQGTGA. The CDR3 sequence is 11 residues long. The CDR3 loop is CASSLDNEQFF. In DNA, the CDR3 is TGTGCCAGCAGCTTGGACAATGAGCAGTTCTTC.

The count of this clone is one. This sequence joins TRBV5-3 and TRBJ1-5; D is uncertain. TRBV5-3 is noted as an ORF with a role that remains uncertain. The CDR3 runs to 11 residues. The V gene lost 2 bases and the J gene lost 4 bases, with 1 base spanning the gap. CDR3 sequence (DNA): TGTGCCAGAAGCTTAAATCAGCCCCAGCATTTT. Translation: CARSLNQPQHF.

CDR3 in amino acids: CATSRGVATGNTIYF. The DNA for the CDR3 is TGTGCCACCAGCAGAGGCGTAGCTACGGGAAACACCATATATTTT. The J gene is TRBJ1-3, the V gene TRBV15; D is undetermined. Germline CDR1 and CDR2: LNHNV and YYDKDF (reference sequence). The CDR3 is 15 amino acids. The V end was cut by 1 base, the J end by 4 bases, with 11 bases between.

The chain couples TRBV2 to TRBJ2-3; TRBD1 or TRBD2 may be the D gene (5 bases each). This CDR3 is 14 amino acids long. Germline CDR1 is SNHLY and CDR2 is FYNNEI. Trimming shortened V by 4 bases and J by 6 bases, and 14 bases separated the two germline ends. CDR3 in DNA: TGTGCCAGCAGTGCCTGGAGAGGGGTCGATACGCAGTATTTT. The encoded protein is CASSAWRGVDTQYF.